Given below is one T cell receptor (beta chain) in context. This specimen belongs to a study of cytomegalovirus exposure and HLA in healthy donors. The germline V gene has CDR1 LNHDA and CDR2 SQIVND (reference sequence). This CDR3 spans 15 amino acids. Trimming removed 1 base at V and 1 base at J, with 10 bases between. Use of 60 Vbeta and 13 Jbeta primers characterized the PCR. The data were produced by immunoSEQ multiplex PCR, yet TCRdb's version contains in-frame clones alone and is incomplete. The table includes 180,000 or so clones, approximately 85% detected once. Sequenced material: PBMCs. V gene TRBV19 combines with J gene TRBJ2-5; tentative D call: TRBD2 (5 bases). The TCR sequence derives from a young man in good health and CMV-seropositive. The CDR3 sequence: CASSIGSGVQETQYF. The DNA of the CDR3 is TGTGCCAGTAGTATAGGCTCCGGGGTCCAAGAGACCCAGTACTTC.